The rows below give T cell receptor beta chains drawn from one sample of a study of blood T cell repertoires in COVID-19. Profiling relied on immunoSEQ multiplex PCR, and the TCRdb table lists in-frame clones only, not all of them. This table has roughly 300,000 clones, about 93% appearing once. Source material: PBMCs or T cells enriched from blood (not recorded which). Source of these receptors: a woman aged 25 to 39 who had recovered from COVID-19. The conserved cysteine and the conserved F or W are not part of the CDR3 here.

V gene: TRBV3-1/TRBV3-2
J gene: TRBJ2-3
CDR3 length: 15
CDR3 protein: ASSRGSSGSRTDTQY

V gene: TRBV27
J gene: TRBJ1-2
CDR3 length: 14
CDR3 protein: ASSLLGPGSNYGYT

V gene: TRBV10-2
J gene: TRBJ2-1
CDR3 length: 13
CDR3 protein: ASITSSGRVGEQF

V gene: TRBV5-1
J gene: TRBJ2-1
CDR3 length: 11
CDR3 protein: ASSLRSYNEQF

V gene: TRBV18
J gene: TRBJ2-1
CDR3 length: 14
CDR3 protein: ASSPQGLAGGNEQF

V gene: TRBV4-1
J gene: TRBJ1-5
CDR3 length: 14
CDR3 protein: ASSQDLSRRNQPQH

V gene: TRBV5-6
J gene: TRBJ1-4
CDR3 length: 13
CDR3 protein: ASSGRGQANEKLF

V gene: TRBV19
J gene: TRBJ2-1
CDR3 length: 13
CDR3 protein: ASTPLAGARRAEF

V gene: TRBV9
J gene: TRBJ2-2
CDR3 length: 12
CDR3 protein: ASSPTSEAGELF

V gene: TRBV4-2
J gene: TRBJ1-2
CDR3 length: 13
CDR3 protein: ASSQDHQGAGGYT

V gene: TRBV30
J gene: TRBJ2-3
CDR3 length: 10
CDR3 protein: AWSVPSDTQY

V gene: TRBV4-1
J gene: TRBJ1-5
CDR3 length: 13
CDR3 protein: ASSQGGQINQPQH